This TCR beta chain came from a study of cytomegalovirus exposure and HLA in healthy donors. Study-wide findings and caveats: When a later analysis was performed, an Asian-associated ancestry cluster reportedly had fewer N-insertions than the approximately 700-donor mean.

On this clone itself: Its specificity is unknown.

The PCR was carried out with 60 Vbeta primers and 13 Jbeta primers. Generated by immunoSEQ multiplex PCR, the TCRdb table keeps only in-frame clones and is missing some. The table records approximately 130,000 clones, roughly 79% of them present only once. Material for sequencing was PBMCs. This clonotype was sampled from a woman between 50 and 59 years old in good health and CMV-seronegative.

The CDR3 protein is CASSLDSGQVEQYV. The CDR3 DNA reads as TGTGCCAGCAGCTTAGATTCTGGGCAGGTCGAGCAGTACGTC. The J gene is TRBJ2-7, the V gene TRBV7-2; no definite D call. There are 14 residues in the CDR3. Germline-derived CDR1 and CDR2 are SGHTA and FQGNSA. The V gene lost 1 base and the J gene lost 6 bases, with 13 bases spanning the gap.